The rows below give T cell receptor beta chains drawn from one sample of a study of CD8+CD57+ T cells in acquired aplastic anemia. In TCRdb, the reads were re-called with MiXCR into one record per CDR3 protein. The repertoire has some 410,000 distinct CDR3 sequences, 55% to 75% of them found once; the top ten carry approximately 4%. Sequenced material: sorted CD4+, CD8+, or CD8+CD57+ T cells (not recorded which) from PBMCs. These receptors all stem from a human donor in good health, serving as a control. The CDR3 runs from the conserved cysteine through the conserved F or W. Fields, in order: J gene, CDR3 length, V gene, D gene, clone size, CDR3 protein, CDR3 DNA. A D gene is named only where the DNA matches it firmly. Where a row states a size, it is once, few, many or the class of an expanded clone; other rows omit it.

TRBJ1-5	13	TRBV12-3/TRBV12-4	.	.	CASSSGFNQPQHF	TGTGCCAGCAGTTCGGGTTTTAATCAGCCCCAGCATTTT
TRBJ2-1	14	TRBV14	.	.	CASSSTPEGDEQFF	TGTGCCAGCAGCTCTACTCCTGAGGGAGATGAGCAGTTCTTC
TRBJ1-1	16	TRBV6-5	.	many	CASSYSSMSGGTEAFF	TGTGCCAGCAGTTACTCGAGTATGTCTGGGGGCACTGAAGCTTTCTTT
TRBJ2-3	15	TRBV7-8	TRBD2	many	CASTPRAGDTDTQYF	TGTGCCAGCACCCCGAGAGCGGGGGATACAGATACGCAGTATTTT
TRBJ2-1	15	TRBV24-1	TRBD1	few	CATSGRQGSYNEQFF	TGTGCCACCAGTGGGAGACAGGGTTCCTACAATGAGCAGTTCTTC
TRBJ2-7	14	TRBV14	TRBD1	.	CASSQGYRGYEQYF	TGTGCCAGCAGCCAAGGGTACAGGGGCTACGAGCAGTACTTC
TRBJ2-3	13	TRBV7-2	.	.	CASSLGGSYNEQF	TGTGCCAGCAGCTTAGGCGGGTCCTACAATGAGCAGTTT
TRBJ2-1	9	TRBV5-1	.	.	CASSWGLGF	TGCGCCAGCAGCTGGGGGCTGGGTTTC
TRBJ2-7	17	TRBV12-3/TRBV12-4	.	.	CASSLDHEGVPSYEQYF	TGTGCCAGCAGTTTAGACCATGAGGGGGTCCCCTCCTACGAGCAGTACTTC
TRBJ1-3	15	TRBV7-2	.	.	CAGSLENRAVDTIYF	TGTGCCGGCAGCTTGGAGAACAGGGCTGTGGACACCATATATTTT
TRBJ1-2	16	TRBV12-3/TRBV12-4	.	once	CATTKWAQTGIYGYTF	TGTGCCACCACAAAATGGGCACAGACAGGAATCTATGGCTACACCTTC
TRBJ1-4	14	TRBV20-1	.	.	CSARAPGESEKLFF	TGCAGTGCTAGAGCTCCAGGGGAAAGTGAAAAACTGTTTTTT
TRBJ2-3	14	TRBV6-5	TRBD2	many	CASSSGLVADTQYF	TGTGCCAGCAGTTCGGGACTAGTTGCCGATACGCAGTATTTT
TRBJ2-5	12	TRBV20-1	.	.	CSGPGGQGTQYF	TGCAGCGGCCCTGGAGGACAAGGGACCCAGTACTTC
TRBJ2-7	15	TRBV5-8	.	.	CASSLGNTTHYEQYF	TGTGCCAGCAGCTTAGGGAACACAACCCACTACGAGCAGTACTTC
TRBJ2-7	15	TRBV7-3	.	.	CASSLLQSGSYGQYF	TGCGCCAGCAGCTTGCTACAGAGCGGGTCCTACGGGCAGTACTTC
TRBJ2-5	14	TRBV7-2	.	.	CASSLFGVQETQYF	TGTGCCAGCAGCTTGTTCGGGGTCCAAGAGACCCAGTACTTC
TRBJ2-7	17	TRBV7-8	TRBD2	.	CASSAPSLAGGTYEQYF	TGTGCCAGCAGCGCCCCCTCACTAGCGGGGGGCACCTACGAGCAGTACTTC
TRBJ2-1	14	TRBV10-2	.	.	CASTTTRGSNEQFF	TGCGCCAGCACTACGACTAGGGGCTCCAACGAGCAGTTCTTC
TRBJ2-1	16	TRBV19	.	.	CASSNRNRVGHNEQFF	TGTGCCAGTAGTAATCGAAACAGGGTCGGACACAATGAGCAGTTTTTC
TRBJ2-7	12	TRBV7-2	.	once	CASSPSCHEQYF	TGTGCCAGCAGCCCTAGCTGCCACGAGCAGTACTTC
TRBJ1-2	12	TRBV3-1	.	many	CASSQGGRGYTF	TGTGCCAGCAGCCAAGGGGGTCGCGGCTACACCTTC
TRBJ1-1	13	TRBV11-1	.	many	CASSLERHTEAFF	TGTGCCAGCAGCTTAGAAAGACACACTGAAGCTTTCTTT
TRBJ2-7	16	TRBV7-9	TRBD1	.	CASSVAGTADSYVQYF	TGTGCCAGCAGTGTTGCCGGGACAGCAGACTCCTACGTGCAGTACTTC